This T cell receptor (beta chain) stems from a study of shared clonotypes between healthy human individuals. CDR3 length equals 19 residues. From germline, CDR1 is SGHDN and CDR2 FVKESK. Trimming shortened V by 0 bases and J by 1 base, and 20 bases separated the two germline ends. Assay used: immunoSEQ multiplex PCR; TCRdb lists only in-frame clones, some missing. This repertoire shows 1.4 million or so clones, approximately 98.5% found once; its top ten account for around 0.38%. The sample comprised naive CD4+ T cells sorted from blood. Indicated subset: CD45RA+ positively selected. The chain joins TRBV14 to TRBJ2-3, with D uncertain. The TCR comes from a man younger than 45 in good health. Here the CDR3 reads CASSQDPETLFWGTDTQYF. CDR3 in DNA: TGTGCCAGCAGCCAAGATCCCGAAACACTCTTTTGGGGCACAGATACGCAGTATTTT.